The rows below give T cell receptor beta chains drawn from one sample of a study of PD-1 blockade in classical Hodgkin lymphoma. Some clones are missing from TCRdb's copy, which holds only in-frame ones; the method was immunoSEQ multiplex PCR. The sample records 1,500 to 2,000 clones, roughly 80% being singletons. Specimen: CD4+ T cells from blood, collected before the fourth cycle of nivolumab. These receptors all stem from a human donor with classical Hodgkin lymphoma. Each CDR3 is given with its conserved first and last residue. D genes are given only for firm matches. Clone sizes are given selectively: once, few, many, or a class where the clone is expanded.

abundance,j_gene,d_gene,v_gene,CDR3nt,CDR3aa
-,TRBJ2-5,-,TRBV7-6,TGTGCCAGCAGCTTAGGGTCCGGTGGGATTGAGACCCAGTACTTC,CASSLGSGGIETQYF
-,TRBJ1-1,-,TRBV5-4,TGTGCCAGCAGCGGTAACACTGAAGCTTTCTTT,CASSGNTEAFF
-,TRBJ2-7,TRBD1,TRBV18,TGTGCCAGCTCAAGGGACAGGGGCATCTACGAGCAGTACTTC,CASSRDRGIYEQYF
-,TRBJ2-1,-,TRBV11-2,TGTGCCAGCAGCTTCCCCTCCGGGACTTTGGACAATGAGCAGTTCTTC,CASSFPSGTLDNEQFF
few,TRBJ1-1,-,TRBV5-4,TGTGCCAGCAGCGCGACAGTGAACACTGAAGCTTTCTTT,CASSATVNTEAFF
-,TRBJ1-5,TRBD1,TRBV5-1,TGCGCCAGCAGCCCCAGGGGGCAGGGTCAGCCCCAGCATTTT,CASSPRGQGQPQHF
-,TRBJ2-5,TRBD1,TRBV19,TGTGCCAGTAGTACAAACAGGGGGCAAGAGACCCAGTACTTC,CASSTNRGQETQYF
few,TRBJ1-2,-,TRBV7-3,TGTGCCAGCAGCCCTGGGGTTGCAGGGGTAGACTATGGCTACACCTTC,CASSPGVAGVDYGYTF
-,TRBJ2-1,TRBD2,TRBV6-6,TGTGCCAGCAGTTACTCGGTTGCGGGAGGGGTGGGTGAGCAGTTCTTC,CASSYSVAGGVGEQFF
-,TRBJ1-1,-,TRBV30,TGTGCCTGGTCCTGGGTTCAGAGAAACACTGAAGCTTTCTTT,CAWSWVQRNTEAFF
-,TRBJ2-1,TRBD2,TRBV6-4,TGTGCCAGCAGTGACTCGGGGACTAGCGGGAGGGCCGGCAATGAGCAGTTCTTC,CASSDSGTSGRAGNEQFF
-,TRBJ1-5,-,TRBV5-1,TGTGCCAGCAGCTCCCTGGATCAGCCCCAGCATTTT,CASSSLDQPQHF
-,TRBJ2-7,-,TRBV7-2,TGTGCCAGCAGCTTAGTCAGCTCCTACGAGCAGTACTTC,CASSLVSSYEQYF
-,TRBJ2-7,-,TRBV5-1,TGCGCCAGCAGCTTGGAACAGGGAGGCTCCGAGCAGTACTTC,CASSLEQGGSEQYF
few,TRBJ2-7,TRBD2,TRBV14,TGTGCCAGCAGCCAAAAACTAGCGGGGACCTTCTACGAGCAGTACTTC,CASSQKLAGTFYEQYF
-,TRBJ1-4,-,TRBV6-1,TGTGCCAGCAGTCACTTCGGACAGAAAAATGAAAAACTGTTTTTT,CASSHFGQKNEKLFF
few,TRBJ2-3,TRBD2,TRBV19,TGTGCCAGTAGTTTGAGGGGAGGGGATACGCAGTATTTT,CASSLRGGDTQYF
large,TRBJ2-2,-,TRBV6-5,TGTGCCAGCAGTTACCGGAGAGGGCAGGGGGAGCTGTTTTTT,CASSYRRGQGELFF
-,TRBJ2-5,TRBD2,TRBV5-1,TGCGCCAGCAGCCAGCAACTAGCGGGGGCGCAAGAGACCCAGTACTTC,CASSQQLAGAQETQYF
-,TRBJ2-7,-,TRBV27,TGTGCCAGTGCATGGGGGATCTCCAACGAGCAGTACTTC,CASAWGISNEQYF
-,TRBJ1-2,TRBD1,TRBV11-2,TGTGCCAGCAGCTATACAGGGGTAGACTATGGCTACACCTTC,CASSYTGVDYGYTF
-,TRBJ2-1,-,TRBV11-3,TGTGCCAGCAGCTTAGTAGGCAGAACGAGCTCCTACAATGAGCAGTTCTTC,CASSLVGRTSSYNEQFF
-,TRBJ2-1,TRBD2,TRBV28,TGTGCCAGCAGTTTTGTAGCGGGAGGGTGGAATGAGCAGTTCTTC,CASSFVAGGWNEQFF
few,TRBJ1-5,-,TRBV5-1,TGCGCCAGCAGCTTGACAGGGTATTTCAATCAGCCCCAGCATTTT,CASSLTGYFNQPQHF
-,TRBJ1-2,TRBD1,TRBV15,TGTGCCACCAGCAGATCCCAGGGGGGGTATGGCTACACCTTC,CATSRSQGGYGYTF
-,TRBJ1-2,-,TRBV4-1,TGCGCCAGCAGCCAAACAGGGCTTGGCTACTATGGCTACACCTTC,CASSQTGLGYYGYTF